This T cell receptor (beta chain) was retrieved from a study of T-cell memory formation after mild COVID-19. Study information: TCR clusters were mostly donor specific.

Each CDR3 protein is one row after TCRdb ran MiXCR on the 5' RACE reads. The sample consists of about 110,000 distinct CDR3 sequences, around an eighth of them appearing once. This clonotype has only a few counts. Its antigen is currently unknown. The junction does not match germline at one end; this may be a read error. The CDR3 sequence is 15 residues long. The germline gives CDR1 ENHRY, CDR2 SYGVKD. Notes on the study in general: Clones that contracted from day 15 to 85 had balanced CD4/CD8; later expanders were CD4+ biased. Contracting CD8+ clones were enriched in EMRA, CD4+ mainly in CM and EM. Pre-infection memory contained some responding clones, which suggested that cross-reactive memory had joined.

Sequencing used PBMCs or a T cell subset sorted from them (not recorded which). V is TRBV10-3 and J is TRBJ2-7; D possibly corresponds to TRBD2 (6 bases). The source of this sequence is a man between 18 and 35 years old who had mild COVID-19 (a few samples of this study predate the infection). Cell type and time point are not known. The CDR3 DNA reads TGTGCCACCAGTAGCTCGGGGGAGGTCTCCTACGAGCAGTACTTC. Protein: CATSSSGEVSYEQYF.